The T cell receptor (beta chain) described here comes from a study of T-cell memory formation after mild COVID-19. TCRdb re-called the 5' RACE reads through MiXCR, storing one row per CDR3 protein. In the table there are about 240,000 distinct CDR3 sequences, roughly 9.4% of which are singletons. A note on this clonotype: Its antigen is as yet unknown. One end of the junction is discordant with germline, which a read error may explain.

This CDR3 is 14 amino acids long. Germline values: CDR1 SSHAT, CDR2 FNYEAQ (reference sequence). Findings and limits, study-wide: That cross-reactive memory joined was suggested by some responding clones appearing in pre-infection memory.

The sequencing sample was made of PBMCs or a T cell subset sorted from them (not recorded which). The gene calls are TRBV7-7 and TRBJ2-2; TRBD1 matches at 7 bases. The TCR sequence derives from a man between 18 and 35 years old who had mild COVID-19 (a few samples of this study predate the infection). Cell type and time point are not known. CDR3 residues: CASSPQGLTGELFF. In DNA, the CDR3 is TGTGCTAGCAGCCCACAGGGGCTCACCGGGGAGCTGTTTTTT.